This T cell receptor beta chain was sequenced during a study of a mutant IDH1 vaccine in newly diagnosed glioma. Germline CDR1 SGHTA, CDR2 FQGNSA. The CDR3 runs 16 residues. With 3 bases removed from V and 0 bases from J, the gap between germline ends came to 9 bases. The time point is: baseline, week 1 (first vaccination visit). Treatment reported: pre-vaccination baseline after standard-of-care therapy. Generated by immunoSEQ multiplex PCR, the TCRdb table keeps only in-frame clones and is missing some. The sample has some 22,000 clones; 91% are singletons. V is TRBV7-2 and J is TRBJ2-6; no clear D gene. This TCR was recovered from a man under 40 with glioma. The sequencing used PBMCs, collected from a glioma patient treated with radiotherapy, temozolomide or both. The CDR3, as DNA: TGTGCCAGCAGCTTCGACACGCTCTCTGGGGCCAACGTCCTGACTTTC. It specifies CASSFDTLSGANVLTF. Full variable domain (missing parts from reference TRBV7-2 and TRBJ2-6): GAGVSQSPSNKVTEKGKDVELRCDPISGHTALYWYRQSLGQGLEFLIYFQGNSAPDKSGLPSDRFSAERTGGSVSTLTIQRTQQEDSAVYLCASSFDTLSGANVLTFGAGSRLTVL.